Sequencing of this T cell receptor beta chain was carried out in a study of tumor and adjacent non-tumor tissue in lung cancer. Three rounds of nested PCR, following a modified ARM-PCR protocol, produced the TCRbeta library. TCRdb re-called the multiplex PCR reads through MiXCR, storing one row per CDR3 protein. The sample records 120,000 or so distinct CDR3 sequences, around three fifths being singletons. No cell sorting was done before RNA was extracted from the tissue. Between August and November 2014, newly diagnosed, chemotherapy-naive lung cancer patients underwent thoracic surgery in China. Turning to this clonotype: Just one base apart from a much larger clone, this may be a read error. As the CDR3 is not closed by the conserved phenylalanine or tryptophan, this likely results from a read error.

The CDR3 loop spans 12 amino acids. V gave up 1 base and J gave up 6 bases, with 7 bases separating them. In germline, CDR1 is DFQATT, CDR2 SNEGSKA (reference sequence). Sequenced material: lung tumor tissue. The rearrangement joins TRBV20-1 to TRBJ1-5; D unclear. The clonotype originates from a man aged 25 to 40 with non-small cell lung cancer. The CDR3 reads CSARGGGQPQHS. In DNA, the CDR3 is TGCAGTGCTAGAGGAGGTGGTCAGCCCCAGCATTCT.